Listed below are T cell receptor beta chains from one sample, sequenced in a study of control samples from healthy donors and cancer patients. TCRdb's copy holds only in-frame clones and misses some; the assay was immunoSEQ multiplex PCR. The top ten clones hold approximately 4% of a sample with about 110,000 clones, roughly nine tenths of them seen once. The sample was blood. These receptors all stem from a human donor in good health. The donor label of this sample is uncertain. Both conserved end residues are part of each CDR3. The D gene is left open where the match is weak. Size is stated for part of the rows, as once, few or many counts, or as a class when the clone is expanded.

J gene | D gene | V gene | clone size | CDR3 DNA | CDR3 protein
TRBJ1-2 | . | TRBV7-9 | . | TGTGCCAGCAGCTTAGAGGGGAACAACTATGGCTACACCTTC | CASSLEGNNYGYTF
TRBJ2-7 | . | TRBV11-2 | once | TGTGCCAGCAGCCAGGCCCCCTACGAGCAGTACTTC | CASSQAPYEQYF
TRBJ1-2 | TRBD1 | TRBV14 | . | TGTGCCAGCAGCCTTGGGGACAGGCCAAATGGCTACACCTTC | CASSLGDRPNGYTF
TRBJ1-1 | TRBD1 | TRBV7-2 | . | TGTGCCAGCAGCCCACCCGGGACAGGGTATCGGTACACTGAAGCTTTCTTT | CASSPPGTGYRYTEAFF
TRBJ2-5 | . | TRBV21-1 | once | TGTGCCAGCAGCAAGGGGTGGTACAGGGCGGCCGAAGAGACCCAGTACTTC | CASSKGWYRAAEETQYF
TRBJ1-5 | . | TRBV7-2 | once | TGTGCCAGCAGCTTAGGTGCCTCAGATCAGCCCCAGCATTTT | CASSLGASDQPQHF
TRBJ1-1 | . | TRBV3-1/TRBV3-2 | . | TGTGCCAGCAGCCAACGGACACTGAACACTGAAGCTTTCTTT | CASSQRTLNTEAFF
TRBJ2-2 | . | TRBV2 | . | TGTGCCAGCAGTTTATCGGCAGCTACCGGGGAGCTGTTTTTT | CASSLSAATGELFF
TRBJ1-4 | . | TRBV28 | . | TGTGCCAGCAGTACGGCGGGGCGGGTAACTAATGAAAAACTGTTTTTT | CASSTAGRVTNEKLFF
TRBJ1-2 | . | TRBV24-1 | . | TGTGCCACCAGTGATTCAGATACTAACTATGGCTACACCTTC | CATSDSDTNYGYTF
TRBJ1-1 | . | TRBV2 | . | TGTGCCAGCTCGACAGCTTGGACTGAAGCTTTCTTT | CASSTAWTEAFF
TRBJ1-1 | . | TRBV5-1 | . | TGCGCCAGCAGCCACGGGGACATGAACACTGAAGCTTTCTTT | CASSHGDMNTEAFF
TRBJ2-5 | . | TRBV29-1 | . | TGCAGCGTTGTTGGGGGAATGGGCCAAGAGACCCAGTACTTC | CSVVGGMGQETQYF
TRBJ1-3 | . | TRBV30 | . | TGTGCCTGGTACCGGGGTGCTGGAAACACCATATATTTT | CAWYRGAGNTIYF
TRBJ2-1 | . | TRBV7-8 | . | TGTGCCAGCAGCTTAGCCAGAGGACACCTCTACAATGAGCAGTTCTTC | CASSLARGHLYNEQFF
TRBJ2-6 | . | TRBV24-1 | . | TGTGCCACCAGTGATACCAGGAGCTCTGGGGCCAACGTCCTGACTTTC | CATSDTRSSGANVLTF
TRBJ1-5 | . | TRBV5-1 | . | TGCGCCAGCAGCCCCTCGGACAGCTCAAATCAGCCCCAGCATTTT | CASSPSDSSNQPQHF
TRBJ1-1 | . | TRBV24-1 | . | TGTGCCACCAGTGACCCCGGGACCGAAGCTTTCTTT | CATSDPGTEAFF
TRBJ2-1 | . | TRBV2 | . | TGTGCCGTGGGGGGTGGGCCGGAGGCGTACAATGAGCAGTTCTTC | CAVGGGPEAYNEQFF
TRBJ1-4 | TRBD1 | TRBV2 | . | TGTGCCAGCAGAGAATCGGTGGACAGGGGTAATGAAAAACTGTTTTTT | CASRESVDRGNEKLFF
TRBJ1-2 | . | TRBV27 | . | TGTGCCAGCAGTTTAGCAGCCGGGCATGGCTACACCTTC | CASSLAAGHGYTF
TRBJ1-1 | . | TRBV6-5 | . | TGTGCCAGCAAGGGCCCTAAGCTCACTGAAGCTTTCTTT | CASKGPKLTEAFF
TRBJ1-6 | . | TRBV18 | . | TGTGCCAGCTCACCTAATCCCCAGGGAGCGGTGGATTCACCCCTCCACTTT | CASSPNPQGAVDSPLHF
TRBJ2-1 | . | TRBV11-2 | few | TGTGCCAGCAGCTTAGCCGGGATCCACTACAATGAGCAGTTCTTC | CASSLAGIHYNEQFF
TRBJ2-1 | . | TRBV12-3/TRBV12-4 | . | TGTGCCAGCAGTTTTGGTTCATACAATGAGCAGTTCTTC | CASSFGSYNEQFF
TRBJ1-6 | TRBD1 | TRBV18 | . | TGTGCCAGCTCACCACTAGACAGGGCCAGGTCACCCCTCCACTTT | CASSPLDRARSPLHF
TRBJ1-1 | TRBD1 | TRBV3-1/TRBV3-2 | once | TGTGCCAGCAGCCGGACAGGGGCTGAAGCTTTCTTT | CASSRTGAEAFF
TRBJ1-2 | . | TRBV23-1 | . | TGCGCCAGCAGTCAAACAGGAGGGAGCTATGGCTACACCTTC | CASSQTGGSYGYTF
TRBJ1-1 | TRBD1 | TRBV6-5 | . | TGTGCCAGCAGATCGTCCGGGACAGTGAACACTGAAGCTTTCTTT | CASRSSGTVNTEAFF
TRBJ2-1 | TRBD2 | TRBV28 | . | TGTGCCAGCAGTCTAGCGGGGGAATATAATGAGCAGTTCTTC | CASSLAGEYNEQFF
TRBJ1-2 | . | TRBV29-1 | . | TGCAGCGTTCTCAGCTATGGCTACACCTTC | CSVLSYGYTF
TRBJ2-5 | . | TRBV7-7 | . | TGTGCCAGCAGCAACTCAGAAACAGGGTCAGAGACCCAGTACTTC | CASSNSETGSETQYF
TRBJ2-7 | . | TRBV6-5 | . | TGTGCCAGCAGTAAGGGGGGGGCCGAGCAGTACTTC | CASSKGGAEQYF
TRBJ1-1 | . | TRBV11-2 | . | TGTGCCAGCAGCTTAATAACCAGGGTGGCTGAAGCTTTCTTT | CASSLITRVAEAFF
TRBJ2-1 | . | TRBV24-1 | . | TGTGCCACCAGTGATAAAAGCAGGGGTGGGAATGAGCAGTTCTTC | CATSDKSRGGNEQFF
TRBJ2-1 | . | TRBV6-1 | once | TGTGCCAGCAGTGAAGCCGGATCCCGGTCCTACAATGAGCAGTTCTTC | CASSEAGSRSYNEQFF
TRBJ2-1 | . | TRBV18 | . | TGTGCCAGCTCACAGGAATCATACAATGAGCAGTTCTTC | CASSQESYNEQFF
TRBJ1-5 | . | TRBV5-6 | . | TGTGCCAGCAGCCGGGGTGGGAATAGCAATCAGCCCCAGCATTTT | CASSRGGNSNQPQHF
TRBJ1-2 | TRBD1 | TRBV7-9 | . | TGTGCCAGCAGCTTAGATTACAGGGGACTTAACTATGGCTACACCTTC | CASSLDYRGLNYGYTF